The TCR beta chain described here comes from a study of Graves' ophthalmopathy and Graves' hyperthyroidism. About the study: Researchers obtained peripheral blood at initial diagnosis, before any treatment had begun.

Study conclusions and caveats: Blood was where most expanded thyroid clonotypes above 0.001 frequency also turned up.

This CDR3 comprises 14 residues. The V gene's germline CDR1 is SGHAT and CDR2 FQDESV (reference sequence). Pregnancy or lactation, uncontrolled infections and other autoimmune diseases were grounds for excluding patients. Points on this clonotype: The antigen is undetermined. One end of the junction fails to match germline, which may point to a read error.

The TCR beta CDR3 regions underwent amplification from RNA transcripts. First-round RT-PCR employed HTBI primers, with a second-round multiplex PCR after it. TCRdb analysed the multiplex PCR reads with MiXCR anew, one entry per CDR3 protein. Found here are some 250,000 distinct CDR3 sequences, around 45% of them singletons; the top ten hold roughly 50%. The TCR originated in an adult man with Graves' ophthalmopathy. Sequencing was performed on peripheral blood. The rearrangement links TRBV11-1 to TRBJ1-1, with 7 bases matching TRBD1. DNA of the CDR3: TGTGCCGGCAGCCCCGACAGGGCGAACACTGAAGCTTTCTTT. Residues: CAGSPDRANTEAFF.